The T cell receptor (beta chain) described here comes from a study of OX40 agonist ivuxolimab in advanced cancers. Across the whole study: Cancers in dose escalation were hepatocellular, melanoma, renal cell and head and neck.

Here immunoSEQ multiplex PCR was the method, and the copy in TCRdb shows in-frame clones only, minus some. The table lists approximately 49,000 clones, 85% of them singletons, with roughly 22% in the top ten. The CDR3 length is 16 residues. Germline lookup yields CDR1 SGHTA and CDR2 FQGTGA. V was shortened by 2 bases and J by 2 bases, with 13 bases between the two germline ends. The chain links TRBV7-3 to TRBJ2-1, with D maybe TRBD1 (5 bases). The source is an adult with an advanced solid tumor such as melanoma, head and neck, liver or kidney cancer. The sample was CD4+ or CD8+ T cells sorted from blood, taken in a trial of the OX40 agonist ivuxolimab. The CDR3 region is CASSLSPWGTYNEQFF. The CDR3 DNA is TGTGCCAGCAGCTTATCTCCTTGGGGCACCTACAATGAGCAGTTCTTC.